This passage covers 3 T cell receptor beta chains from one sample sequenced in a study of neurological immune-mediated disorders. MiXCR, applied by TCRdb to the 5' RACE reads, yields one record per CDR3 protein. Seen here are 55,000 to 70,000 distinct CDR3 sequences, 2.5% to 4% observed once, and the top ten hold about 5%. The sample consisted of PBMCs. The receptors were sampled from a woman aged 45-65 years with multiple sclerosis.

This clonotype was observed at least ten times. As DNA, the CDR3 is TGTGCCAGCAGAGACGGGATTCGGAATGAGCAGTTCTTC. Encoded protein: CASRDGIRNEQFF. The rearrangement uses TRBV14 and TRBJ2-1; perhaps TRBD2 as D (5 bases). V gave up 6 bases and J gave up 7 bases, with 13 bases separating them. CDR3 length: 13 amino acids. From germline, CDR1 is SGHDN and CDR2 FVKESK.

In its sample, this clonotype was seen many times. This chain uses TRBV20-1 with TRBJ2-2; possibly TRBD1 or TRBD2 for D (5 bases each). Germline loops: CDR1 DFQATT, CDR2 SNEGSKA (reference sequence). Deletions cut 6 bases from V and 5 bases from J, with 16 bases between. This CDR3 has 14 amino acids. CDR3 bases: TGCAGTGCCATACCGGGACGGAATACCGGGGAGCTGTTTTTT. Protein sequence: CSAIPGRNTGELFF.

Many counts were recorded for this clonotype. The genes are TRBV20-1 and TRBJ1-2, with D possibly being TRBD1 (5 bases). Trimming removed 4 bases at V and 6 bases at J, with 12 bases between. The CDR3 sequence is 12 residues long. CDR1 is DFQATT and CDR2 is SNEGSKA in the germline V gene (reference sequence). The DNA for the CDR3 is TGCAGTGCTAAAAGGGGCCTCGATGGCTACACCTTC. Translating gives CSAKRGLDGYTF.